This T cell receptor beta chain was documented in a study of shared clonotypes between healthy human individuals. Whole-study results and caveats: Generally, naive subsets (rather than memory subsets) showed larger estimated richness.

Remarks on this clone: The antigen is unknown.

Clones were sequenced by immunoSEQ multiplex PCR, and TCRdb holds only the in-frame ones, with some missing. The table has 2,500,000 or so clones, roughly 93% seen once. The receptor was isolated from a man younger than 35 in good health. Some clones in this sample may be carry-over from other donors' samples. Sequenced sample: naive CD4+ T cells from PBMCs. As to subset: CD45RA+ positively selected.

This CDR3 is CASGPGGEAKNIQYF. The CDR3 bases are TGTGCCAGCGGCCCGGGGGGCGAGGCCAAAAACATTCAGTACTTC. The chain uses TRBV6-5 and TRBJ2-4; the D gene is possibly TRBD2 (7 bases). V was clipped by 8 bases and J by 1 base, with 15 bases between them. CDR1 is MNHEY, CDR2 SVGAGI, per germline. CDR3 length: 15 residues.